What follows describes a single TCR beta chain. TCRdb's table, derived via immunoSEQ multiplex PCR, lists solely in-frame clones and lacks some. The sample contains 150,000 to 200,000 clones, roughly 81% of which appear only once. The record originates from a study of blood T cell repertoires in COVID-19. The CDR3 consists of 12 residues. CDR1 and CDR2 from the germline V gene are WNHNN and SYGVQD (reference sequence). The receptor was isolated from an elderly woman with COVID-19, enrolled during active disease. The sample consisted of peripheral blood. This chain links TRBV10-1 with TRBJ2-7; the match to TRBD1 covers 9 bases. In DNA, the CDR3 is TGCGTCTTGGGACAGGGAGGTTGCGAGCAGTACTTC. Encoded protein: CVLGQGGCEQYF.